This entry describes one T cell receptor (beta chain). How the authors handled the data: Reference gene primer amplification gave nucleated cell count estimates. Produced via immunoSEQ multiplex PCR; TCRdb's table is partial and in-frame only. That table is the source of V, J and clone size, and D and trimming were worked out from the DNA. Of about 78,000 clones in the sample, around 84% were seen once. This sample stems from a study of blood T cell repertoires in COVID-19. Study-level information: The United States, Italy and Spain supplied acute and convalescent COVID-19 samples. Nucleic acid was either cDNA or gDNA, and it came from T cells, B-cell-depleted T cells, or PBMCs.

The CDR3 has 15 residues. From germline, CDR1 is SQVTM and CDR2 ANQGSEA. The junction had 12 bases not matched to a gene; V was cut back by 6 bases and J by 6 bases. The sequenced sample consisted of peripheral blood. The chain uses TRBV29-1 and TRBJ2-1, with 9 bases lining up with TRBD1. This clonotype was obtained from a man aged 50 or older with acute or convalescent COVID-19. Written as DNA, the CDR3 is TGCAGCGTGTCCTCCGGGACAGGGAGACGCAATGAGCAGTTCTTC. Translation gives CSVSSGTGRRNEQFF.